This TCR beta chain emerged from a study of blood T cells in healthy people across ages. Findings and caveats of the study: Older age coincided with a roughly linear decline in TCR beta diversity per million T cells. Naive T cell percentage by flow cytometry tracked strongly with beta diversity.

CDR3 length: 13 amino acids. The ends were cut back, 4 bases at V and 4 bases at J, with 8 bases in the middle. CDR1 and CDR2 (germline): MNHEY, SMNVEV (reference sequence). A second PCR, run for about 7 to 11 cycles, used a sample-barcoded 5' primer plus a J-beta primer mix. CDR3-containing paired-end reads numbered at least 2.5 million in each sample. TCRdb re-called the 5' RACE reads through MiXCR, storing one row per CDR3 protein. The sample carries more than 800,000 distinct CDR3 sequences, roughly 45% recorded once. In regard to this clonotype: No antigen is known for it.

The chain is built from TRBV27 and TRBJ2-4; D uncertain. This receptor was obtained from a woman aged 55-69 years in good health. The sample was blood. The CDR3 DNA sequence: TGTGCCAGCAGTTCGTTCGGGAAAAACATTCAGTACTTC. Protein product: CASSSFGKNIQYF.